The source of this T cell receptor beta chain is a study of Ad26.COV2.S vaccination and SARS-CoV-2 variants (dated by TCRdb to the early 2020s). Concerning the study at large: Vaccine-arm donors were drawn from COV1001, a multicentre, randomized, double-blind, placebo-controlled phase I-IIa trial of Ad26.COV2.S in healthy adults. Trial participants were randomized into five groups of five: low-dose or high-dose Ad26.COV2.S given once or twice, or placebo on both occasions. Throughout the experiments and outcome assessment, investigators stayed blinded to trial group allocation. A total of 32 samples were included in the TCR-sequenced set, comprising about 20 Ad26.COV2.S vaccine recipients, 5 placebo recipients and 8 SARS-CoV-2 convalescent individuals. The specificity and breadth of SARS-CoV-2-reactive T cell receptors after Ad26.COV2.S vaccination were assessed by TCRbeta repertoire sequencing. Dosing of Ad26.COV2.S was intramuscular, at either 5x10^10 or 1x10^11 viral particles, delivered as one shot or as two shots spaced 56 days apart.

To note about this clone: The specificity of this receptor is unknown. The sample holds no much larger clone one base away, and base qualities are not on file.

CDR3 length: 14 amino acids, cysteine to phenylalanine. Of all the DNA, just the CDR3 is kept, 42 bases in frame from base 1. The germline V gene (reference sequence) sets CDR1 to SEHNR and CDR2 to FQNEAQ. V is clipped by 5 bases and J by 4 bases, and the sequence between their germline boundaries is 11 bases long. In the paper's terms, the treatment or condition label means: roughly 19 received Ad26.COV2.S at low or high dose, single or two shots; about 5 received placebo; per-sample allocation not given. Repertoires of vaccine and placebo recipients were sequenced from samples collected on day 63 after the first injection. Cohort 1b enrolled about two dozen adults aged 18-55 years at a single site in Boston, USA, between 29 July and 7 August 2020. As a vaccine, Ad26.COV2.S was a replication-incompetent adenovirus type 26 vector that expressed a prefusion-stabilized SARS-CoV-2 spike protein derived from the original Wuhan strain.

Here is what the overall study found, with its caveats: The study was not powered to compare responses between vaccine doses or regimens. Compared with placebo recipients, Ad26.COV2.S recipients showed higher spike-specific TCR breadth (P = 0.0014). It was noted by the authors that total T cell responses may have been underestimated by the TCR breadth and depth analyses. Substantial breadth of spike-specific CD8+ and CD4+ T cell responses was reported after vaccination. Non-spike TCR breadth was comparable between vaccine and placebo recipients, consistent with the vaccine containing only spike.

TCRbeta CDR3 regions were sequenced with the immunoSEQ Assay. After extraction, genomic DNA underwent amplification by bias-controlled multiplex PCR, followed by high-throughput sequencing. The authors processed their data as follows. To quantify the absolute abundance of each unique TCRbeta CDR3 region, sequences were collapsed and filtered. T cell fraction was estimated by normalizing TCRbeta template counts to usable DNA, with usable DNA measured through amplification of reference genes found in all nucleated cells. Repertoire TCRs were annotated as SARS-CoV-2-specific by exact matching of V gene, CDR3 amino acid sequence and J gene to a known reactive TCR set. The reference SARS-CoV-2 TCR set came from MIRA and was filtered for enrichment in COVID-19-positive ImmuneCODE repertoires, removing public or cross-reactive TCRs. Based on the MIRA antigens, annotated TCRs were further analysed at the level of specific ORF or position within ORF. Breadth was defined as the number of annotated unique rearrangements divided by the total number of unique productive rearrangements, and depth was defined as the summed frequency of the annotated unique rearrangements. Group comparisons of TCR breadth used two-sided Wilcoxon rank-sum tests. TCRdb obtained this table from immuneACCESS and retained in-frame rearrangements with V and J assigned. These tables miss some clones; where compared with another copy, unresolved V genes account for less than half of the shortfall, and the remainder is unexplained. V and J calls and clone size are those listed in that table; D and trimming were worked out from the DNA. The sample includes about 330,000 clones, with 90% observed a single time. Of the sample, over 5% is held by the ten largest clones.

The clonotype originates from a person aged 18-60 years who received the Ad26.COV2.S COVID-19 vaccine or a placebo. This specimen was peripheral blood, taken in a trial of Ad26.COV2.S vaccine versus placebo. The chain is made from TRBV7-9 and TRBJ1-4; no D gene can be assigned with confidence. The encoded CDR3 is CASSLTEINEKLFF. The DNA sequence reads TGTGCCAGCAGCCTTACAGAGATTAATGAAAAACTGTTTTTT.